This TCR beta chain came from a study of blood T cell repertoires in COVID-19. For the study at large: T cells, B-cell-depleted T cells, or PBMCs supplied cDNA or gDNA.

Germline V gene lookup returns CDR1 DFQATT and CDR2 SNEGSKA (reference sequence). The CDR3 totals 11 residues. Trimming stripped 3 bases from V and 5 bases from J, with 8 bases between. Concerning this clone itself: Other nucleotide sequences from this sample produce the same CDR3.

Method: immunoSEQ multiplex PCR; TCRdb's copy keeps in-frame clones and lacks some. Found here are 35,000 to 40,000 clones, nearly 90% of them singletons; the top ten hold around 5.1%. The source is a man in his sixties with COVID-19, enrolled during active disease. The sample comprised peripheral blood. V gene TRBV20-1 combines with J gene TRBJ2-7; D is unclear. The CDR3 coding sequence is TGCAGTGCTAGTTCAGGTCACGAGCAGTACTTC. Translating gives CSASSGHEQYF.